Listed below are T cell receptor beta chains from one sample, sequenced in a study of graft-versus-host responses after intestinal transplantation. Clones were read by immunoSEQ multiplex PCR, and TCRdb kept only the in-frame ones, dropping some. Of about 18,000 clones listed, 82% are singletons. The sample here was PBMCs, taken 14 days after transplant. Receptors originate from a human patient who received an intestinal transplant, so some T cells may come from the graft donor. Both conserved end residues are part of each CDR3. A D gene is named only where the DNA matches it firmly. Size values are once, few and many counts, or a class for expanded clones, and some rows have none.

>.|TRBJ2-2|.|TRBV9
CASSADRVTGELFF
TGTGCCAGCAGCGCGGACAGAGTAACCGGGGAGCTGTTTTTT
>.|TRBJ2-7|TRBD2|TRBV6-1
CASSDGLAASYEQYF
TGTGCCAGCAGTGATGGACTAGCGGCCTCCTACGAGCAGTACTTC
>.|TRBJ1-4|.|TRBV5-4
CASSLGPGEKLFF
TGTGCCAGCAGCTTGGGCCCAGGGGAAAAACTGTTTTTT
>.|TRBJ2-5|.|TRBV7-6
CASSLTRATETQYF
TGTGCCAGCAGCTTAACCAGGGCCACAGAGACCCAGTACTTC
>few|TRBJ2-1|.|TRBV6-1
CASSDRDRTYNEQFF
TGTGCCAGCAGTGACCGGGACCGGACCTACAATGAGCAGTTCTTC
>.|TRBJ2-3|.|TRBV7-2
CASSLAGGAADTQYF
TGTGCCAGCAGCTTAGCGGGGGGGGCAGCTGATACGCAGTATTTT
>.|TRBJ1-1|.|TRBV6-5
CASSYSGEAFF
TGTGCCAGCAGTTACTCGGGTGAAGCTTTCTTT
>.|TRBJ2-7|TRBD2|TRBV5-1
CASSKSSGGAIEQYF
TGCGCCAGCAGCAAATCTAGCGGGGGGGCAATCGAGCAGTACTTC
>few|TRBJ1-5|TRBD1|TRBV25-1
CARVDRRTFNQPQHF
TGTGCCAGAGTGGACAGGCGAACCTTCAATCAGCCCCAGCATTTT
>.|TRBJ1-1|TRBD1|TRBV7-9
CASSPGDRANTEAFF
TGTGCCAGCAGCCCGGGGGACAGGGCGAACACTGAAGCTTTCTTT
>.|TRBJ2-5|TRBD2|TRBV7-9
CAGSFLAGRETQYF
TGTGCCGGCAGCTTCCTAGCGGGCCGAGAGACCCAGTACTTC
>.|TRBJ1-1|.|TRBV5-1
CASSFNVRGNTEAFF
TGCGCCAGCAGCTTTAATGTCAGGGGCAACACTGAAGCTTTCTTT
>.|TRBJ2-3|.|TRBV6-5
CASSYGDFTDTQYF
TGTGCCAGCAGTTATGGGGACTTCACAGATACGCAGTATTTT
>once|TRBJ2-7|.|TRBV7-3
CASSFRQGGTYEQYF
TGTGCCAGCAGCTTCCGTCAGGGGGGTACCTACGAGCAGTACTTC